This T cell receptor beta chain was profiled in a study of cytomegalovirus exposure and HLA in healthy donors. The PCR employed 60 Vbeta primers together with 13 Jbeta primers. Clones were sequenced by immunoSEQ multiplex PCR, and TCRdb holds only the in-frame ones, with some missing. The data hold over 110,000 clones, with under 90% observed a single time. The CDR3 has 15 residues. Germline V lookup: CDR1 WSHSY, CDR2 SAAADI. Trimming took off 3 bases at V and 4 bases at J, with 15 bases between the two ends. As to this clone: Its antigen is unidentified.

Study-wide results and limits: Several of the most significant clusters were apparently associated with common viral pathogens in a later analysis.

The sample taken for sequencing was PBMCs. This TCR was sampled from a male donor in good health and CMV-seronegative. The chain has TRBV10-2 and TRBJ2-5; possible D gene TRBD1, 6 bases. The CDR3 DNA is TGCGCCAGCAGTGACCCACCTACAGGGTTAGAGACCCAGTACTTC. Translation: CASSDPPTGLETQYF.